Listed below are T cell receptor beta chains from one sample, sequenced in a study of blood T cells in healthy people across ages. TCRdb independently ran MiXCR on the 5' RACE reads; one entry per CDR3 protein. Among 1.5 million to 2 million distinct CDR3 sequences listed, approximately 30% were seen once. Sequenced: blood. All receptors come from a woman aged 25 to 39 in good health. The CDR3 runs from the conserved cysteine through the conserved F or W. Each record gives: J gene, V gene, clone size, D gene, CDR3 protein, CDR3 DNA. The D gene is left open where the match is weak. Not all rows give a size; the values are once, few, many and, for expanded clones, a class.

TRBJ2-3,TRBV5-1,NA,TRBD2,CASSAAGGQTDTQYF,TGCGCCAGCAGCGCAGCGGGGGGGCAAACAGATACGCAGTATTTT
TRBJ2-5,TRBV9,NA,NA,CAGSVGIQDSGETQYF,TGTGCCGGCAGCGTAGGGATTCAAGACAGTGGAGAGACCCAGTACTTC
TRBJ2-7,TRBV12-3/TRBV12-4,many,NA,CASSLRGPTYEQYF,TGTGCCAGCAGTTTACGGGGTCCAACCTACGAGCAGTACTTC
TRBJ1-1,TRBV5-5,few,NA,CASSLRQASTEAFF,TGTGCCAGCAGCTTGCGACAGGCAAGCACTGAAGCTTTCTTT
TRBJ2-3,TRBV14,NA,TRBD2,CASSQAGSGTRGNGTDTQYF,TGTGCCAGCAGCCAAGCAGGTAGCGGGACTAGGGGAAACGGCACAGATACGCAGTATTTT
TRBJ2-7,TRBV27,few,TRBD2,CASSLTSETYEQYF,TGTGCCAGCAGTTTAACTAGCGAAACCTACGAGCAGTACTTC
TRBJ1-5,TRBV20-1,NA,NA,CSARDQLGQPQHF,TGCAGTGCTAGAGATCAATTGGGTCAGCCCCAGCATTTT
TRBJ2-5,TRBV28,many,NA,CASSEFQETQYF,TGTGCCAGCAGTGAATTCCAAGAGACCCAGTACTTC
TRBJ2-1,TRBV12-3/TRBV12-4,few,TRBD2,CASSPPVGTSGYNEQFF,TGTGCCAGCAGTCCACCGGTTGGGACTAGCGGTTACAATGAGCAGTTCTTC
TRBJ1-2,TRBV9,NA,NA,CASSVANVGGGYTF,TGTGCCAGCAGCGTAGCAAATGTGGGAGGCGGCTACACCTTC
TRBJ2-7,TRBV7-2,NA,TRBD2,CASSLTLIGGGVLEQYF,TGTGCCAGCAGCTTAACTCTAATCGGCGGGGGGGTTCTCGAGCAGTACTTC
TRBJ1-1,TRBV12-3/TRBV12-4,NA,NA,CASSDKGSGRNTEAFF,TGTGCCAGCAGCGACAAAGGGTCGGGCAGGAACACTGAAGCTTTCTTT
TRBJ1-2,TRBV12-3/TRBV12-4,NA,NA,CASRLSVNYGYTF,TGTGCCAGCAGGTTATCGGTTAACTATGGCTACACCTTC
TRBJ1-1,TRBV24-1,few,TRBD1,CATSDPARTGGAFF,TGTGCCACCAGTGATCCGGCCCGTACAGGGGGAGCTTTCTTT
TRBJ2-5,TRBV20-1,once,NA,CSASPITSLETQYF,TGCAGTGCTAGTCCCATTACTAGCTTGGAGACCCAGTACTTC
TRBJ1-2,TRBV12-3/TRBV12-4,few,NA,CASSLGLGGGYTF,TGTGCCAGCAGTTTAGGTCTAGGGGGAGGCTACACCTTC
TRBJ2-1,TRBV20-1,NA,TRBD2,CSARDPGGAVDEQFF,TGCAGTGCTAGAGATCCGGGGGGGGCTGTAGATGAGCAGTTCTTC
TRBJ2-3,TRBV5-1,few,NA,CASSFNGGADTQYF,TGCGCCAGCAGCTTCAACGGGGGCGCAGATACGCAGTATTTT
TRBJ2-3,TRBV12-3/TRBV12-4,few,TRBD2,CASNLAGDNTDTQYF,TGTGCCAGCAACTTAGCGGGAGACAACACAGATACGCAGTATTTT
TRBJ2-6,TRBV20-1,few,NA,CSARESVSSGANVLTF,TGCAGTGCTAGAGAGTCAGTAAGCTCTGGGGCCAACGTCCTGACTTTC
TRBJ2-3,TRBV20-1,NA,NA,CSALRFGQTSTDTQYF,TGCAGTGCTTTACGCTTCGGGCAGACTAGCACAGATACGCAGTATTTT
TRBJ2-1,TRBV20-1,many,NA,CSAWDSSNEQFF,TGCAGTGCCTGGGACTCCTCAAATGAGCAGTTCTTC
TRBJ2-3,TRBV10-3,many,NA,CAISRDGSDTQYF,TGTGCCATCAGCAGGGACGGATCAGATACGCAGTATTTT
TRBJ1-4,TRBV5-1,NA,NA,CASSLGAGRDEKLFF,TGCGCCAGCAGCTTGGGGGCAGGGCGAGATGAAAAACTGTTTTTT
TRBJ2-3,TRBV7-2,NA,NA,CASSFSVGPSTDTQYF,TGTGCCAGCAGCTTCTCGGTGGGACCGAGCACAGATACGCAGTATTTT
TRBJ2-2,TRBV5-8,NA,NA,CASLYDRTAILNTGELFF,TGTGCCAGCCTCTACGACCGGACAGCAATACTAAACACCGGGGAGTTGTTTTTT
TRBJ2-1,TRBV29-1,many,TRBD1,CSVEGIPGQGKDNEQFF,TGCAGCGTTGAAGGAATCCCGGGACAGGGAAAAGACAATGAGCAGTTCTTC
TRBJ2-5,TRBV7-9,NA,NA,CASSLAGAAAETQYF,TGTGCCAGCAGCTTGGCCGGGGCTGCGGCGGAGACCCAGTACTTC
TRBJ2-1,TRBV20-1,many,TRBD2,CSALRLAGGPNEQFF,TGCAGTGCCCTCCGACTAGCGGGAGGTCCTAATGAGCAGTTCTTC
TRBJ2-3,TRBV20-1,few,NA,CSAPRDSQQHTQYF,TGCAGTGCTCCCCGGGACTCCCAGCAACATACGCAGTATTTT
TRBJ2-7,TRBV7-9,many,NA,CASSRGTESIYEQYF,TGTGCCAGCAGCCGGGGGACGGAGAGTATCTACGAGCAGTACTTC
TRBJ2-7,TRBV18,once,NA,CASSPQRVDEQYF,TGTGCCAGCTCACCACAAAGAGTCGACGAGCAGTACTTC
TRBJ1-2,TRBV6-4,many,NA,CASSGREGDGYTF,TGTGCCAGCAGTGGTAGGGAGGGCGATGGCTACACCTTC
TRBJ2-7,TRBV21-1,NA,NA,CASSKANSASEAHEQYF,TGTGCCAGCAGCAAAGCCAATTCGGCCAGCGAGGCTCACGAGCAGTACTTC
TRBJ1-4,TRBV12-3/TRBV12-4,NA,TRBD1,CASSYDRGREKLFF,TGTGCCAGCAGTTACGACAGGGGTAGGGAAAAACTGTTTTTT
TRBJ2-3,TRBV5-1,NA,NA,CASSLGDFGADTQYF,TGCGCCAGCAGCTTGGGGGACTTCGGAGCAGATACGCAGTATTTT
TRBJ2-5,TRBV11-2,many,NA,CASSPLSFLRGQRQETQYF,TGTGCCAGCAGCCCCCTTTCATTTCTACGGGGACAACGCCAAGAGACCCAGTACTTC
TRBJ1-2,TRBV12-5,NA,NA,CASARTTGGYTF,TGTGCTAGTGCCAGAACGACGGGGGGCTACACCTTC
TRBJ2-1,TRBV20-1,once,NA,CSARDRTGKCNEQFF,TGCAGTGCTAGAGATCGAACAGGAAAATGCAATGAGCAGTTCTTC
TRBJ2-1,TRBV12-5,few,TRBD1,CASGSLGTDQGGNEQFF,TGTGCTAGTGGTTCTCTCGGGACAGACCAAGGTGGGAATGAGCAGTTCTTC
TRBJ1-1,TRBV9,NA,NA,CASTSQGIGTEAFF,TGTGCCAGCACGTCCCAGGGTATTGGGACTGAAGCTTTCTTT
TRBJ2-1,TRBV20-1,many,NA,CSATHSRGGSPLLNEQFF,TGCAGTGCTACTCATTCCAGGGGCGGGAGTCCTCTGTTAAATGAGCAGTTCTTC
TRBJ2-5,TRBV7-2,NA,NA,CASSLGTKEIQYF,TGTGCCAGCAGTCTTGGGACAAAGGAGATCCAGTACTTC
TRBJ2-3,TRBV7-2,NA,TRBD1,CASSLNQGAPTDTQYF,TGTGCCAGCAGCTTAAACCAGGGGGCGCCGACAGATACGCAGTATTTT
TRBJ2-7,TRBV20-1,NA,TRBD1,CGALWTGSSYEQYF,TGCGGTGCACTTTGGACAGGGAGCTCCTACGAGCAGTACTTC
TRBJ2-7,TRBV5-1,NA,NA,CASSSGLPVTEQYF,TGCGCCAGCAGCTCGGGTCTCCCGGTTACCGAGCAGTACTTC
TRBJ1-5,TRBV27,NA,TRBD1,CASLSDRESYNSNQPQHF,TGTGCCAGCCTATCGGACAGGGAGAGCTATAATAGCAATCAGCCCCAGCATTTT
TRBJ2-5,TRBV15,few,NA,CATSREVGETQYF,TGTGCCACCAGCAGAGAGGTAGGAGAGACCCAGTACTTC
TRBJ2-7,TRBV14,NA,TRBD2,CASSPLLGTSPSYEQYF,TGTGCCAGCAGCCCCTTGCTGGGGACTAGCCCCTCCTACGAGCAGTACTTC
TRBJ2-3,TRBV15,few,NA,CATSRYADTQYF,TGTGCCACCAGCAGATACGCAGATACGCAGTATTTT
TRBJ1-1,TRBV2,few,NA,CASSSFISAFF,TGTGCCAGCAGTTCTTTTATTTCAGCTTTCTTT
TRBJ1-1,TRBV28,NA,TRBD1,CASSTAGTGANTEAFF,TGTGCCAGCAGTACCGCAGGGACAGGAGCGAACACTGAAGCTTTCTTT
TRBJ1-6,TRBV20-1,NA,NA,CSARDGRGNSPLHF,TGCAGTGCCCGGGATGGCAGGGGTAATTCACCCCTCCACTTT